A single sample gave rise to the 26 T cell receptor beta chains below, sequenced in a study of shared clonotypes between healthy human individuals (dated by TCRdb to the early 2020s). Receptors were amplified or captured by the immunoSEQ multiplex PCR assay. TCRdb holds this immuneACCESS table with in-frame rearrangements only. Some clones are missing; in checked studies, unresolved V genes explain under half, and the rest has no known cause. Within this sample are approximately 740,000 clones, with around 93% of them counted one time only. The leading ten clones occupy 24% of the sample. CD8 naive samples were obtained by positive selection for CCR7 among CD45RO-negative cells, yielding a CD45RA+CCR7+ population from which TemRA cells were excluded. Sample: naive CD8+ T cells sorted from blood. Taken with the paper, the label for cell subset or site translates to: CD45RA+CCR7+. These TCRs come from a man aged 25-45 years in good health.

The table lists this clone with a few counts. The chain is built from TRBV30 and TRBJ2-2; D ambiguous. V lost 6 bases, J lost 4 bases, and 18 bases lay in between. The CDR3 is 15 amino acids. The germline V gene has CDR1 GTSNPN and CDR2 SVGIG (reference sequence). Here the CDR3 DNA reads TGTGCCTGCACTACTGTGGGATTGGTCACCGGGGAGCTGTTTTTT. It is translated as CACTTVGLVTGELFF.

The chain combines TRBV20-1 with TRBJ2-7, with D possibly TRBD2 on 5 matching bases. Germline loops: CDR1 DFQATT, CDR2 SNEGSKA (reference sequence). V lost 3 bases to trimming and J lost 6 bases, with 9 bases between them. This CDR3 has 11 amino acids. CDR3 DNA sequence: TGCAGTGCTAGCTCGGGATTCGAGCAGTACTTC. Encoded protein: CSASSGFEQYF.

The CDR3 DNA is TGTGCCAGCAGTTTATCCACCTACTACGAGCAGTACTTC. It yields the protein CASSLSTYYEQYF. The V call is TRBV27, the J call TRBJ2-7; D remains ambiguous. There are 13 residues in the CDR3. CDR1 and CDR2 from the germline V gene are MNHEY and SMNVEV (reference sequence). V was cut by 0 bases and J by 3 bases, with 6 bases left in between.

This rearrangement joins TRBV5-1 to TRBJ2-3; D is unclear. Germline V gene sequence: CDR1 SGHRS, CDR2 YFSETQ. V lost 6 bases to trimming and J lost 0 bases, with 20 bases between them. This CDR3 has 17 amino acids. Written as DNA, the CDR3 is TGCGCCAGCAAGTTCTCAGACGCCAGACCTAGCACAGATACGCAGTATTTT. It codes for CASKFSDARPSTDTQYF. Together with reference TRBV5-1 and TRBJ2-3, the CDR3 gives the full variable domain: KAGVTQTPRYLIKTRGQQVTLSCSPISGHRSVSWYQQTPGQGLQFLFEYFSETQRNKGNFPGRFSGRQFSNSRSEMNVSTLELGDSALYLCASKFSDARPSTDTQYFGPGTRLTVL.

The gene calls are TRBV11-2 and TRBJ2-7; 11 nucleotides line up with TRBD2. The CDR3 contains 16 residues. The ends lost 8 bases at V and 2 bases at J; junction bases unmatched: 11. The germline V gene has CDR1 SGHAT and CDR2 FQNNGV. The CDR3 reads CASRNELTSGTYEQYF. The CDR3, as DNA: TGTGCCAGCCGAAATGAACTGACTAGCGGGACCTACGAGCAGTACTTC.

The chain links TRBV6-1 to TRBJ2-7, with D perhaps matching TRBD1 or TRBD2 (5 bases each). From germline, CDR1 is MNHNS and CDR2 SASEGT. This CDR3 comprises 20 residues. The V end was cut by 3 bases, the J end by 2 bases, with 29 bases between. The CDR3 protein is CASSEGPASPPGRQPYEQYF. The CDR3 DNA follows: TGTGCCAGCAGTGAGGGCCCGGCCTCCCCCCCGGGGCGGCAACCCTACGAGCAGTACTTC.

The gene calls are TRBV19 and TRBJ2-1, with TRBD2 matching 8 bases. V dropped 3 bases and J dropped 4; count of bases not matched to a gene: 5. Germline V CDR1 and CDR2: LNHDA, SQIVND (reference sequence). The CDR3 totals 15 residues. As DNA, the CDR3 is TGTGCCAGTAGTATTAGCGGGACCCTTTACAATGAGCAGTTCTTC. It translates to CASSISGTLYNEQFF.

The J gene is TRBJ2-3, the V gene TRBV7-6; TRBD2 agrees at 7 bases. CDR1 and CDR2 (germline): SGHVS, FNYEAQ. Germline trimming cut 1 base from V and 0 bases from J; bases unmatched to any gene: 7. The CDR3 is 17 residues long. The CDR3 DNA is TGTGCCAGCAGCTTAGGAGCCGGGACTACAAGCACAGATACGCAGTATTTT. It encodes CASSLGAGTTSTDTQYF.

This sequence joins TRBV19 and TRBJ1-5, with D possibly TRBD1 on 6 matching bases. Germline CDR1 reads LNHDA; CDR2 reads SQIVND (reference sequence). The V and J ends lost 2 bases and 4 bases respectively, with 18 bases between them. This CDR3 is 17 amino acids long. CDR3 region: CASSIKQGPGGNQPQHF. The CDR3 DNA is TGTGCCAGTAGTATAAAGCAGGGGCCGGGAGGAAATCAGCCCCAGCATTTT.

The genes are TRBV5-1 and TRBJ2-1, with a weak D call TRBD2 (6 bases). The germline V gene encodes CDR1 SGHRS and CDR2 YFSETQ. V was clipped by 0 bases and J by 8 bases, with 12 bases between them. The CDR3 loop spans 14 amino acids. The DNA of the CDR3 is TGCGCCAGCAGCTTGGCCGGTCTAGCGTATGAGCAGTTCTTC. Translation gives CASSLAGLAYEQFF. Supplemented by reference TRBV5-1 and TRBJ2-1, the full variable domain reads KAGVTQTPRYLIKTRGQQVTLSCSPISGHRSVSWYQQTPGQGLQFLFEYFSETQRNKGNFPGRFSGRQFSNSRSEMNVSTLELGDSALYLCASSLAGLAYEQFFGPGTRLTVL.

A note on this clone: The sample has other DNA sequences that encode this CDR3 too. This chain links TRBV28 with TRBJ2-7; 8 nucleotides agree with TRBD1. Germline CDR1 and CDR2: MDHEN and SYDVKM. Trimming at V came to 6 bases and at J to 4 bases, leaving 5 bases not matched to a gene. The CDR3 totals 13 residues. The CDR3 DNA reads TGTGCCAGCAGCCCAGGGGGCGGTTACGAGCAGTACTTC. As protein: CASSPGGGYEQYF.

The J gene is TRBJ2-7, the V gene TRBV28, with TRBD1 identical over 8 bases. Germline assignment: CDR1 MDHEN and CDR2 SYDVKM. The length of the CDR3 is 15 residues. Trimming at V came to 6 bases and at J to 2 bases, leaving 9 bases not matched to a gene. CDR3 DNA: TGTGCCAGCAGAATACAGGGGGTTGGGGCCTACGAGCAGTACTTC. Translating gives CASRIQGVGAYEQYF.

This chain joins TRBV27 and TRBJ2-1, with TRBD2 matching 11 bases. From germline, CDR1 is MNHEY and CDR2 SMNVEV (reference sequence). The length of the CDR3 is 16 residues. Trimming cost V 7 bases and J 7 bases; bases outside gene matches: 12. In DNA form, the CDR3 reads TGTGCCAGCACCCCCTTTACTAGCGGGAGTCGAAATGAGCAGTTCTTC. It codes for CASTPFTSGSRNEQFF.

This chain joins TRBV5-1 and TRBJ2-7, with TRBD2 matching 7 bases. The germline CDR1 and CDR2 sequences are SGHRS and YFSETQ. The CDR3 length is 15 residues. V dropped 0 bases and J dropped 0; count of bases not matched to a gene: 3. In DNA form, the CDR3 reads TGCGCCAGCAGCTTGGATCCGGGGGGCTCCTACGAGCAGTACTTC. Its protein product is CASSLDPGGSYEQYF.

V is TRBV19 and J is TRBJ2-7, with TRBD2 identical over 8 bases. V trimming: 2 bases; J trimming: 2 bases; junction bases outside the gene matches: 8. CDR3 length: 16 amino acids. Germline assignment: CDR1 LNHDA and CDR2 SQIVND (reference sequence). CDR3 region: CASSISLGLAAYEQYF. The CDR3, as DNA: TGTGCCAGTAGTATATCCCTAGGACTAGCCGCCTACGAGCAGTACTTC.

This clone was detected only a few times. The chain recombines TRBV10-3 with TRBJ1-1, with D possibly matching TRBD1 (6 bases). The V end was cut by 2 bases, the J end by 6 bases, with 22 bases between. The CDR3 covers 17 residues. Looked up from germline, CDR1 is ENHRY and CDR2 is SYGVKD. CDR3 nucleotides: TGTGCCATCAGTGAGACGGGTCGTGAAGGGGGTAGGCCTGAAGCTTTCTTT. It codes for CAISETGREGGRPEAFF.

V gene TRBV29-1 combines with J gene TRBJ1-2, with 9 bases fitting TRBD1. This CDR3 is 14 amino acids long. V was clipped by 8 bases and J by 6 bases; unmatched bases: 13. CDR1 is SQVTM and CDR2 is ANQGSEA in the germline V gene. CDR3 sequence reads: CSTTHDRGWDGYTF. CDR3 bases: TGCAGCACAACTCATGACAGGGGGTGGGATGGCTACACCTTC. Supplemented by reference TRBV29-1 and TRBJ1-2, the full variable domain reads SAVISQKPSRDICQRGTSLTIQCQVDSQVTMMFWYRQQPGQSLTLIATANQGSEATYESGFVIDKFPISRPNLTFSTLTVSNMSPEDSSIYLCSTTHDRGWDGYTFGSGTRLTVV.

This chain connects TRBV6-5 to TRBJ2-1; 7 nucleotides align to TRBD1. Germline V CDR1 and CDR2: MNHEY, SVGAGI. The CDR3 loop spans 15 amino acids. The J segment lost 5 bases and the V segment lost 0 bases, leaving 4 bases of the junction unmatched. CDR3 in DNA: TGTGCCAGCAGTTACTCGACAGGGCTAAACAATGAGCAGTTCTTC. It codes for CASSYSTGLNNEQFF.

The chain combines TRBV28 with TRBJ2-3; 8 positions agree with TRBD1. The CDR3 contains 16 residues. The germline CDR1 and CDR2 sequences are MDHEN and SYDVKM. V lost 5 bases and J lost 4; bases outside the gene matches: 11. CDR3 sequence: CASSPRPGQGPDTQYF. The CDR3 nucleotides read TGTGCCAGCAGTCCCCGCCCCGGACAGGGACCAGATACGCAGTATTTT.

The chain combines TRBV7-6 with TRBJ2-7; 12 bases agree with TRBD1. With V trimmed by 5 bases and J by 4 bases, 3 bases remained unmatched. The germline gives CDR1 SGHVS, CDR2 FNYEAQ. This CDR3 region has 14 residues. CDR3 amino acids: CASSPGQGAYEQYF. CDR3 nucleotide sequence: TGTGCCAGCAGCCCGGGACAGGGGGCTTACGAGCAGTACTTC.

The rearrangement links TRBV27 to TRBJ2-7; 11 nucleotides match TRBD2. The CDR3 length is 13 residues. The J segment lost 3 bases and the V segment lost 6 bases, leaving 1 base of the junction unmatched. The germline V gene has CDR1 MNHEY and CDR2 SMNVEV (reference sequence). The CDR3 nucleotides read TGTGCCAGCAGCGGACTAGCGGGCTACGAGCAGTACTTC. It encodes CASSGLAGYEQYF.

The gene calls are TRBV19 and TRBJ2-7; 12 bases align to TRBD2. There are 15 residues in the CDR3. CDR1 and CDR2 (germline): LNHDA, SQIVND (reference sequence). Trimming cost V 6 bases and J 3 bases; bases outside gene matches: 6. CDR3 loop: CASSPTSGSIYEQYF. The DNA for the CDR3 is TGTGCCAGTAGCCCGACTAGCGGGAGTATCTACGAGCAGTACTTC.

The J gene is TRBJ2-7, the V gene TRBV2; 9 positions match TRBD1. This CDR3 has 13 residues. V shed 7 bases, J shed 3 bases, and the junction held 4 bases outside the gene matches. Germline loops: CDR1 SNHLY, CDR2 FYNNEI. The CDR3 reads CASTTTGGYEQYF. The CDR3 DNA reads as TGTGCCAGCACCACGACAGGGGGCTACGAGCAGTACTTC.

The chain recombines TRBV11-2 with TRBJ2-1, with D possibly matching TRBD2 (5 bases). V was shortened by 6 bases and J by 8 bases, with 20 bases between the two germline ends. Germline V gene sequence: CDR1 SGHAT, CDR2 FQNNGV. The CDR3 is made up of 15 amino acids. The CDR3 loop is CASRDTGILRDEQFF. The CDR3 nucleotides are TGTGCCAGCAGAGATACCGGGATACTAAGGGATGAGCAGTTCTTC. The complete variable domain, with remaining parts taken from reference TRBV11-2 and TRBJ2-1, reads EAGVAQSPRYKIIEKRQSVAFWCNPISGHATLYWYQQILGQGPKLLIQFQNNGVVDDSQLPKDRFSAERLKGVDSTLKIQPAKLEDSAVYLCASRDTGILRDEQFFGPGTRLTVL.

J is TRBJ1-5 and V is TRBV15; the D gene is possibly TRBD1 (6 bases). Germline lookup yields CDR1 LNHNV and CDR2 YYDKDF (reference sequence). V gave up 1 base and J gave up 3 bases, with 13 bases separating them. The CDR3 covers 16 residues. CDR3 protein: CATSRAVGQSNQPQHF. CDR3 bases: TGTGCCACCAGCAGAGCGGTAGGACAGTCCAATCAGCCCCAGCATTTT.

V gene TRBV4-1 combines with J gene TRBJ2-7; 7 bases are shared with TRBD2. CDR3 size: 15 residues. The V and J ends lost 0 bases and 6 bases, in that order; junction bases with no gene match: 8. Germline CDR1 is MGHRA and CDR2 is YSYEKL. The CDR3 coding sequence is TGCGCCAGCAGCCAAGACCCCGGACTAGTTGGCGAGCAGTACTTC. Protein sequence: CASSQDPGLVGEQYF.